These T cell receptor beta chains were read from a single sample in a study of radiotherapy plus CTLA-4 blockade in lung cancer. Profiled with immunoSEQ multiplex PCR; TCRdb holds only in-frame clones, not every one. Of around 110,000 clones detected, approximately 87% appear once; the ten largest clones hold 2.4%. Here the sequenced sample was peripheral blood, taken from a patient treated with radiotherapy plus ipilimumab. The receptors were sampled from a human donor with non-small cell lung cancer that progressed on radiotherapy plus ipilimumab. Some clones in this sample may be carry-over from other donors' samples. CDR3s include the opening cysteine and the closing phenylalanine or tryptophan. Each record gives: J gene, V gene, clone size, D gene, CDR3 protein, CDR3 DNA. A D gene is named only where the DNA matches it firmly. Part of the rows lack a size; the others show once, few, many or a class for expanded clones.

>TRBJ2-7|TRBV2|.|.
CASSYQQSYEQYF
TGTGCCAGCAGCTACCAGCAGAGTTACGAGCAGTACTTC
>TRBJ1-2|TRBV27|.|.
CASSLHGMDYYGYTF
TGTGCCAGCAGTTTACACGGGATGGACTACTATGGCTACACCTTC
>TRBJ1-2|TRBV12-5|.|.
CASGFGAGNYGYTF
TGTGCTAGTGGTTTCGGGGCAGGAAACTATGGCTACACCTTC
>TRBJ2-3|TRBV14|.|.
CASSPDRGQRRADTQYF
TGTGCCAGCAGCCCTGACCGGGGCCAAAGGAGGGCAGATACGCAGTATTTT
>TRBJ2-5|TRBV27|.|.
CASSPTSPPQAAQYF
TGTGCCAGCAGTCCTACCTCCCCCCCCCAAGCGGCCCAGTACTTC
>TRBJ2-7|TRBV27|.|.
CASSLDSLQEQYF
TGTGCCAGCAGTTTAGACAGTCTGCAAGAGCAGTACTTC
>TRBJ1-4|TRBV28|.|TRBD1
CATTDRGRDEKLFF
TGTGCCACCACCGACAGGGGGCGGGATGAAAAACTGTTTTTT
>TRBJ2-1|TRBV11-3|.|TRBD1
CASSKTGDPYNEQFF
TGTGCCAGCAGCAAAACAGGGGATCCCTACAATGAGCAGTTCTTC
>TRBJ2-7|TRBV2|.|.
CASSELRNSYEQYF
TGTGCCAGCAGTGAACTGCGGAACTCCTACGAGCAGTACTTC
>TRBJ2-6|TRBV7-2|.|.
CASSAGLYGANVLTF
TGTGCCAGCAGCGCCGGGTTATATGGGGCCAACGTCCTGACTTTC
>TRBJ1-6|TRBV5-4|.|.
CASSSPGFGGSLHF
TGTGCCAGCAGCTCGCCTGGGTTTGGAGGGTCCCTCCACTTT
>TRBJ1-3|TRBV2|.|.
CASIRTEHSGNTIYF
TGTGCCAGCATCCGGACGGAACACTCTGGAAACACCATATATTTT
>TRBJ1-6|TRBV5-8|.|TRBD1
CASSLAGTVNGSPLHF
TGTGCCAGCAGCTTGGCCGGGACAGTCAACGGTTCACCCCTCCACTTT
>TRBJ1-1|TRBV9|.|TRBD1
CASSVAQGAREAITEAFF
TGTGCCAGCAGCGTAGCACAGGGGGCGCGTGAGGCGATCACTGAAGCTTTCTTT
>TRBJ2-4|TRBV6-4|.|.
CASSDSRGLPQYF
TGTGCCAGCAGTGACTCCCGGGGCCTTCCTCAGTACTTC
>TRBJ1-5|TRBV2|.|TRBD1
CASIDRERNQPQHF
TGTGCCAGCATCGACAGGGAGAGGAATCAGCCCCAGCATTTT
>TRBJ2-7|TRBV7-9|.|TRBD1
CASSSGTGVGYF
TGTGCCAGCAGCTCCGGGACAGGGGTGGGGTACTTC
>TRBJ1-1|TRBV10-3|.|.
CAISQTDMNTEAFF
TGTGCCATCAGCCAGACAGACATGAACACTGAAGCTTTCTTT
>TRBJ1-2|TRBV5-4|.|.
CASSPDGGYGYTF
TGTGCCAGCAGCCCCGACGGAGGCTATGGCTACACCTTC
>TRBJ2-1|TRBV14|few|.
CASSPLRYNEQFF
TGTGCCAGCAGCCCCCTCCGTTACAATGAGCAGTTCTTC
>TRBJ1-2|TRBV9|few|.
CASSVVVGPGEYGYTF
TGTGCCAGCAGCGTAGTGGTGGGACCCGGAGAGTATGGCTACACCTTC
>TRBJ2-1|TRBV5-1|.|.
CASSTLPSSYNGQFF
TGCGCCAGCAGCACGCTCCCTAGCTCCTACAATGGGCAGTTCTTC